The rows below give T cell receptor beta chains drawn from one sample of a study of beta chain features in type 1 diabetes. Only in-frame clones appear in the TCRdb table, and some are missing; sequencing was by immunoSEQ multiplex PCR. The sample records around 310,000 clones, 13% being singletons. Sequenced sample: naive CD4+ T cells from blood. The receptors shown here come from a young woman with type 1 diabetes. Both conserved end residues are part of each CDR3. D genes are given only for firm matches. Not every row has a clone size; where given, it reads once, few, many or a size class.

D	size	V	J	DNA	CDR3
TRBD2	few	TRBV9	TRBJ2-1	TGTGCCAGCAGCGTTGGAATAGCGGGAGGGCCGGGCTACAATGAGCAGTTCTTC	CASSVGIAGGPGYNEQFF
TRBD1	.	TRBV10-2	TRBJ2-3	TGCGCCAGCAGTGAGCCCCGGGACAGAGACCTAGATACGCAGTATTTT	CASSEPRDRDLDTQYF
TRBD1	.	TRBV19	TRBJ2-7	TGTGCCAGTAGTAAGGAGGGGACAGGGCCCTACGAGCAGTACTTC	CASSKEGTGPYEQYF
.	.	TRBV20-1	TRBJ2-3	TGCAGTGGCGGGATAGCAGATACGCAGTATTTT	CSGGIADTQYF
TRBD1	.	TRBV4-1	TRBJ1-5	TGCGCCAGCAGCCAAGTGGGCAGGGGGAGAGATCAGCCCCAGCATTTT	CASSQVGRGRDQPQHF
TRBD2	few	TRBV4-2	TRBJ2-1	TGTGCCAGCAGCCCGCGTACCGGGACTAGCGCATACAATGAGCAGTTCTTC	CASSPRTGTSAYNEQFF
TRBD2	few	TRBV7-9	TRBJ2-3	TGTGCCAGCAGCCTCCGACTAGCGGGGTTGACAGATACGCAGTATTTT	CASSLRLAGLTDTQYF
TRBD2	.	TRBV11-3	TRBJ2-5	TGTGCCAGCAGCACTGGACTAGCGGGAAACCAAGAGACCCAGTACTTC	CASSTGLAGNQETQYF
TRBD1	.	TRBV7-2	TRBJ2-2	TGTGCCAGCAGCTCGTATGTCAGGGGGCCGGACGGGGAGCTGTTTTTT	CASSSYVRGPDGELFF
TRBD1	few	TRBV29-1	TRBJ2-7	TGCAGCGTTGAGACAGGGGAGACCGAGCAGTACTTC	CSVETGETEQYF
TRBD1	few	TRBV5-1	TRBJ2-2	TGCGCCAGCAGCGGAAAACACGGGACAGTCACAACCGGGGAGCTGTTTTTT	CASSGKHGTVTTGELFF
.	.	TRBV5-4	TRBJ2-7	TGTGCCAGCAGCTTGATAGGGGTTTCCCACGAGCAGTACTTC	CASSLIGVSHEQYF